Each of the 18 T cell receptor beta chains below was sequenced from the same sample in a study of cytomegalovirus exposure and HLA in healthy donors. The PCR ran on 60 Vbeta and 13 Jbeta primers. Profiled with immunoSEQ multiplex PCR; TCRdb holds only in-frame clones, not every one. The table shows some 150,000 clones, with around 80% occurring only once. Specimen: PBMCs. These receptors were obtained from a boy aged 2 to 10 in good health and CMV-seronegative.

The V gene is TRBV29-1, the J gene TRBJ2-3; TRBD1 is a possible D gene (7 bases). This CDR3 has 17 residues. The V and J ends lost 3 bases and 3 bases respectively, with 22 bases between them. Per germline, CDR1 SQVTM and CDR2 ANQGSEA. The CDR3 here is CSVEVNRGRGGTDTQYF. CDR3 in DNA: TGCAGCGTTGAGGTGAACAGGGGCCGAGGGGGGACAGATACGCAGTATTTT.

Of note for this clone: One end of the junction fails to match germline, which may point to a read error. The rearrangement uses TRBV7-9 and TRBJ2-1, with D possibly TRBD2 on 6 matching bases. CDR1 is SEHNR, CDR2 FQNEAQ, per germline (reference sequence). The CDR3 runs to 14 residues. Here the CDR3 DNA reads TGTTCCAGCAGCTCCCTAAGCGGGTACAATGAGCAGTTCTTC. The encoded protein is CSSSSLSGYNEQFF.

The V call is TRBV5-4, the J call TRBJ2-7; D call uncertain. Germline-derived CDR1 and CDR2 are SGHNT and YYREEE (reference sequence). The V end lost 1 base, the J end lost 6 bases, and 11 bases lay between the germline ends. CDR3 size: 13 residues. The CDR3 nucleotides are TGTGCCAGCAGCTTGCCTAGTTCTGCCGAGCAGTACTTC. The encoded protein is CASSLPSSAEQYF.

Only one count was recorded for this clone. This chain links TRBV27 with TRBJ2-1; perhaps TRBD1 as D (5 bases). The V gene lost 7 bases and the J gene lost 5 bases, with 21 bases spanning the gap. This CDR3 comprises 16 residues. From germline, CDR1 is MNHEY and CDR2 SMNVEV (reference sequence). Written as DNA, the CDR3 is TGTGCCAGCACCAATTTCCGGCAGGGTATCAACAATGAGCAGTTCTTC. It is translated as CASTNFRQGINNEQFF.

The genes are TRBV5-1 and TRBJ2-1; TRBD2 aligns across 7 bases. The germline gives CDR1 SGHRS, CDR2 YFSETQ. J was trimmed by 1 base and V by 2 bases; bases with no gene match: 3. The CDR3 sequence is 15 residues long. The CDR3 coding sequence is TGCGCCAGCAGCTTCCCGCGGGGGTCCTACAATGAGCAGTTCTTC. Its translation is CASSFPRGSYNEQFF.

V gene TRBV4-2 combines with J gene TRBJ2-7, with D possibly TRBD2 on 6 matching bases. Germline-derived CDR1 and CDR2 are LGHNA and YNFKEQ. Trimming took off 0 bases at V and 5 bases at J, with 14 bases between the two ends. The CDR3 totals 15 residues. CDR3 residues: CASSQDPGEVHEQYF. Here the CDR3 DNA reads TGTGCCAGCAGCCAAGATCCGGGGGAGGTCCACGAGCAGTACTTC.

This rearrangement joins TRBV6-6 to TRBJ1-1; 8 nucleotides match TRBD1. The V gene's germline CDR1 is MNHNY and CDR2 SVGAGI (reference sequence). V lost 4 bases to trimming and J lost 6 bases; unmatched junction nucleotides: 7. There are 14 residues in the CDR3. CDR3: CASSSRGLVAEAFF. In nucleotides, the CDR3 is TGTGCCAGCAGTTCCAGGGGGCTGGTCGCTGAAGCTTTCTTT.

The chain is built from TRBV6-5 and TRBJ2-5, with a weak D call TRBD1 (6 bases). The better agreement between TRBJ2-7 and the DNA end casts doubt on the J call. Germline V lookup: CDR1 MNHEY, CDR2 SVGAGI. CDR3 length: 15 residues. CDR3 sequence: CASSYPTGSSYEQYF. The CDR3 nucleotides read TGTGCCAGCAGTTACCCGACAGGCAGTTCCTACGAGCAGTACTTC.

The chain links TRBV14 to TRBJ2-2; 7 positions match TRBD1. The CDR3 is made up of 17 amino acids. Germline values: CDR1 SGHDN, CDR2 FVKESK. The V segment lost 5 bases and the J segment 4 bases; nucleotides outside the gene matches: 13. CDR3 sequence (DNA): TGTGCCAGCAGCTTTTACCCGATAGCAGGGGGCACCGGGGAGCTGTTTTTT. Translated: CASSFYPIAGGTGELFF.

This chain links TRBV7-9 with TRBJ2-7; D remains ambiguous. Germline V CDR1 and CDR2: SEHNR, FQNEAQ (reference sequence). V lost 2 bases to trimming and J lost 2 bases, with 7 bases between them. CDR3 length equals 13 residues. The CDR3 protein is CASSLSGAYEQYF. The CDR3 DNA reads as TGTGCCAGCAGCTTATCAGGCGCCTACGAGCAGTACTTC.

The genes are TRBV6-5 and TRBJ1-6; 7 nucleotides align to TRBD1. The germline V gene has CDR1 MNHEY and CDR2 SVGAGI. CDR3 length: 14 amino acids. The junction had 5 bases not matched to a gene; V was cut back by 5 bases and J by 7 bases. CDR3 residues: CASSNAGGNSPLHF. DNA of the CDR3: TGTGCCAGCAGTAATGCAGGGGGGAATTCACCCCTCCACTTT.

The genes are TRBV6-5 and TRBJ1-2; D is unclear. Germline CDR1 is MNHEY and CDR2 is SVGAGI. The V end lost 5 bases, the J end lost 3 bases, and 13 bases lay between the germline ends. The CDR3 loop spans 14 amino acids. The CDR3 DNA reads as TGTGCCAGCAGTAAAGCGGACGGCTACTATGGCTACACCTTC. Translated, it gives CASSKADGYYGYTF.

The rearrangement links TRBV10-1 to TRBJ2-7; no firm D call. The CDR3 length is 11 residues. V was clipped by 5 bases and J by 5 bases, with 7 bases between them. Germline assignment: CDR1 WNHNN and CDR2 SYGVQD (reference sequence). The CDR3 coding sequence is TGCGCCAGCAGTAATCTTAACGAGCAGTACTTC. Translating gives CASSNLNEQYF.

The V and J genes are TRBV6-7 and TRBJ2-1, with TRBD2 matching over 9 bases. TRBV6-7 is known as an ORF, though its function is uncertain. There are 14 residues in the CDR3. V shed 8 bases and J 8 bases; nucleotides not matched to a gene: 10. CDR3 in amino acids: CASGIAGVVYEQFF. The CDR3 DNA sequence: TGTGCCAGCGGTATAGCGGGAGTCGTCTATGAGCAGTTCTTC.

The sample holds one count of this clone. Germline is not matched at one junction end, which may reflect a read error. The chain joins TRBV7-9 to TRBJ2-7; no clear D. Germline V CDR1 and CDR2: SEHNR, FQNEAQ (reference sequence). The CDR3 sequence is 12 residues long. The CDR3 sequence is CSSRRRGYEQYF. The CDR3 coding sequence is TGTTCCAGCCGCCGACGCGGTTACGAGCAGTACTTC.

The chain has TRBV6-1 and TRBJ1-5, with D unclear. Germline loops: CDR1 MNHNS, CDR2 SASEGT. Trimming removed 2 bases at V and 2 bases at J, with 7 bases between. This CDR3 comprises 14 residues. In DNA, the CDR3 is TGTGCCAGCAGTGAAAACATACGCAATCAGCCCCAGCATTTT. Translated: CASSENIRNQPQHF.

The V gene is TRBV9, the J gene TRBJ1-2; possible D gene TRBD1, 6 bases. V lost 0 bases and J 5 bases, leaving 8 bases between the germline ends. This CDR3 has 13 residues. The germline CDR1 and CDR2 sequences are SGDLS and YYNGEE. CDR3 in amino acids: CASSVDRVYGYTF. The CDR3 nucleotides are TGTGCCAGCAGCGTAGACAGGGTGTATGGCTACACCTTC. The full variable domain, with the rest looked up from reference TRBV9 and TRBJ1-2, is DSGVTQTPKHLITATGQRVTLRCSPRSGDLSVYWYQQSLDQGLQFLIQYYNGEERAKGNILERFSAQQFPDLHSELNLSSLELGDSALYFCASSVDRVYGYTFGSGTRLTVV.

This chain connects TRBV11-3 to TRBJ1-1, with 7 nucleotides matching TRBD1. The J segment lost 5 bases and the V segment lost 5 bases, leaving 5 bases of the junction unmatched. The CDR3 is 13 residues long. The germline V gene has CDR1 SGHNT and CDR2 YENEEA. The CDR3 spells CASSMTGRTEAFF. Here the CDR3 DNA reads TGTGCCAGCAGCATGACAGGGAGGACTGAAGCTTTCTTT. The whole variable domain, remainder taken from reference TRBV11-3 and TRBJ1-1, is EAGVVQSPRYKIIEKKQPVAFWCNPISGHNTLYWYLQNLGQGPELLIRYENEEAVDDSQLPKDRFSAERLKGVDSTLKIQPAELGDSAVYLCASSMTGRTEAFFGQGTRLTVV.